The 3 T cell receptor beta chains given below trace back to one sample, sequenced in a study of blood T cells in healthy people across ages. Primed by a sample-barcoded 5' primer and a J-beta primer mix, a second PCR proceeded for 7 to 11 cycles. TCRdb re-analysed the 5' RACE reads in MiXCR, keeping a single row per CDR3 protein. Among about 900,000 distinct CDR3 sequences listed, around 48% were seen once. Material: blood. The receptors here all came from a man between 25 and 39 years old in good health.

This clonotype showed up just a few times. An end of the junction does not agree with germline; a read error may underlie this. The rearrangement links TRBV25-1 to TRBJ1-2; 7 bases map to TRBD1. The CDR3 is 12 residues long. Germline CDR1 is MGHDK and CDR2 is SYGVNS. The CDR3 sequence: CHRGPSNYGYTF. In nucleotides, the CDR3 is TGCCACAGGGGCCCTTCGAACTATGGCTACACCTTC.

This clonotype was seen a handful of times. The chain joins TRBV6-2 or TRBV6-3 to TRBJ2-1; D might be TRBD2 (7 bases). Germline values: CDR1 MNHEY, CDR2 SVGEGT. Deletions cut 1 base from V and 6 bases from J, with 10 bases between. The CDR3 consists of 14 residues. This CDR3 is CASSYWGGLNEQFF. In DNA, the CDR3 is TGTGCCAGCAGTTACTGGGGGGGGCTCAATGAGCAGTTCTTC.

J is TRBJ1-2 and V is TRBV6-5; 8 bases agree with TRBD1. This CDR3 is built from 15 residues. V gave up 2 bases and J gave up 2 bases; unmatched junction bases: 4. Per the germline V gene, CDR1 is MNHEY and CDR2 is SVGAGI. In DNA form, the CDR3 reads TGTGCCAGCAGTTACCTAGACAGGGGAAACTATGGCTACACCTTC. It codes for CASSYLDRGNYGYTF.